This T cell receptor beta chain was identified in a study of identical twins. Trimming stripped 0 bases from V and 6 bases from J, with 15 bases between. Germline CDR1 is LGHNA and CDR2 is YNFKEQ. This CDR3 contains 15 residues. Study-level points and caveats: Cross-sectional statistics, not tracking of the same donors, supported the conclusions.

This clonotype has ten or more counts. What it binds is unknown. TCRdb re-called the 5' RACE reads through MiXCR, storing one row per CDR3 protein. This table has hundreds of thousands of distinct CDR3 sequences, 6% to 8.5% appearing once. Another study also made use of these data, one on yellow fever vaccine responses in identical twins.

This chain joins TRBV4-2 and TRBJ2-7; the D is unclear. The TCR comes from a woman aged 18-35 years in good health. Sequenced: CD8+ T cells sorted from blood. The CDR3 protein is CASSQDSGHPIEQYF. The DNA of the CDR3 is TGTGCCAGCAGCCAAGATTCAGGCCACCCTATCGAGCAGTACTTC.